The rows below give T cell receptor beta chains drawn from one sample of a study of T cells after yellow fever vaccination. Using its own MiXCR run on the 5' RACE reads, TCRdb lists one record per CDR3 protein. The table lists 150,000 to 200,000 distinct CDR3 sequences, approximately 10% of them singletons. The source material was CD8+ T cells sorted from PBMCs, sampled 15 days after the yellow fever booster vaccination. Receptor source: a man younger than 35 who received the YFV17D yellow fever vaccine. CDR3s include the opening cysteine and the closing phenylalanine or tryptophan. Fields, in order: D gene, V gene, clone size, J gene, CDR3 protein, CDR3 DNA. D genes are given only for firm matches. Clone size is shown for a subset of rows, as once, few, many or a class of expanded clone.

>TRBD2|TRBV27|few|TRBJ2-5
CASSTWTSGGVEETQYF
TGTGCCAGCAGTACGTGGACTAGCGGGGGGGTCGAAGAGACCCAGTACTTC
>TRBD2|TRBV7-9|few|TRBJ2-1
CASTAGEGYNEQFF
TGTGCCAGCACCGCGGGGGAAGGCTACAATGAGCAGTTCTTC
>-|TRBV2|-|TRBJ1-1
CASSPNQNLNTEDFF
TGTGCCAGCAGCCCAAACCAGAATTTGAACACTGAAGATTTCTTT
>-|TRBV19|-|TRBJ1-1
CASSIGSDTEAFF
TGTGCCAGTAGTATAGGTTCGGACACTGAAGCTTTCTTT
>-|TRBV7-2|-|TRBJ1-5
CASSFSNQPQHF
TGTGCCAGCAGCTTTTCGAATCAGCCCCAGCATTTT
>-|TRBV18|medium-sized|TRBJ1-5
CASSPSGRYSNQPQHF
TGTGCCAGCTCACCCTCCGGACGGTATAGCAATCAGCCCCAGCATTTT
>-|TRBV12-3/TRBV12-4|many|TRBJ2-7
CASSFPGRWHEQYF
TGTGCCAGCAGTTTCCCCGGGCGTTGGCACGAGCAGTACTTC
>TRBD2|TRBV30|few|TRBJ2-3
CAWSPSGDRTDTQYF
TGTGCCTGGAGTCCTAGCGGGGACCGCACAGATACGCAGTATTTT
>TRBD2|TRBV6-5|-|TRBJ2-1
CASSLIAGGLGNEQFF
TGTGCCAGCAGTCTAATAGCGGGGGGGTTAGGGAATGAGCAGTTCTTC
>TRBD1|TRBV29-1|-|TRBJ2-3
CSVDGDRGADTQYF
TGCAGCGTTGATGGGGACAGGGGTGCAGATACGCAGTATTTT
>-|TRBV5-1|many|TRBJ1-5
CASSLWPNQPQHF
TGCGCCAGCAGCTTATGGCCCAATCAGCCCCAGCATTTT
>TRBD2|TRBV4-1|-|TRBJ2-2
CASSQDWDSGGSGELFF
TGCGCCAGCAGCCAAGATTGGGATAGCGGGGGGTCCGGGGAGCTGTTTTTT
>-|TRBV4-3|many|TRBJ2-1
CASSQEGRGPSSYNEQFF
TGCGCCAGCAGCCAAGAGGGCCGGGGGCCAAGCTCCTACAATGAGCAGTTCTTC
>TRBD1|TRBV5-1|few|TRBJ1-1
CASSLAGGQTEAFF
TGCGCCAGCAGCTTGGCCGGGGGACAGACTGAAGCTTTCTTT
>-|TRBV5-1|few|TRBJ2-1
CASSLPRESYNEQFF
TGCGCCAGCAGCTTGCCCAGGGAGTCCTACAATGAGCAGTTCTTC
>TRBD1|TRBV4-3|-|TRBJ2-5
CASSQIDRAPETQYF
TGCGCCAGCAGCCAAATTGACAGGGCACCCGAGACCCAGTACTTC
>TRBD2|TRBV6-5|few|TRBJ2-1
CASSHSGGASNEQFF
TGTGCCAGCAGTCATAGCGGGGGGGCAAGCAATGAGCAGTTCTTC
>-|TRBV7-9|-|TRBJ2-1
CASSPGVYLNNYNEQFF
TGTGCCAGCAGCCCGGGAGTGTATCTGAACAATTACAATGAGCAGTTCTTC
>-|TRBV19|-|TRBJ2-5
CASNEALQETQYF
TGTGCCAGTAATGAAGCGCTCCAAGAGACCCAGTACTTC
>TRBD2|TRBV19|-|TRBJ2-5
CASSPAAGGQETQYF
TGTGCCAGTAGTCCCGCAGCGGGGGGTCAAGAGACCCAGTACTTC
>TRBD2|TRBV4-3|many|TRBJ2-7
CASSQGGRSGDEQYF
TGCGCCAGCAGCCAAGGGGGGAGGAGCGGGGACGAGCAGTACTTC
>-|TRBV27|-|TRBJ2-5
CASSFGAQETQYF
TGTGCCAGCAGTTTTGGAGCCCAAGAGACCCAGTACTTC
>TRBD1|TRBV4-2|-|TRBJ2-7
CASSQEDRGLSYEQYF
TGTGCCAGCAGCCAGGAAGACAGGGGCCTCTCCTACGAGCAGTACTTC
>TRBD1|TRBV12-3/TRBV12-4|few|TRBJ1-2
CASSLATGVYGYTF
TGTGCCAGCAGTTTAGCGACAGGGGTCTATGGCTACACCTTC
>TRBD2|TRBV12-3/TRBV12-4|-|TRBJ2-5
CASSWSGEETQYF
TGTGCCAGCAGTTGGAGCGGGGAAGAGACCCAGTACTTC
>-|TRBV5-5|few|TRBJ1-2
CASSSAHTGNYGYTF
TGTGCCAGCAGCTCCGCCCATACGGGGAACTATGGCTACACCTTC
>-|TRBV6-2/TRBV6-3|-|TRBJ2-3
CASSYSRGTDTQYF
TGTGCCAGCAGTTACTCGAGGGGTACAGATACGCAGTATTTT
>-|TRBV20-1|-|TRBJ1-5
CSARYVLGGGQPQHF
TGCAGTGCTAGATACGTTCTGGGGGGCGGGCAGCCCCAGCATTTT
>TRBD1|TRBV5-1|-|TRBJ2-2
CASSFLGTGNTGELFF
TGCGCCAGCAGCTTCCTAGGGACAGGAAACACCGGGGAGCTGTTTTTT
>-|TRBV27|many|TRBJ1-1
CASSSPGAEAFF
TGTGCCAGCAGTTCCCCAGGGGCTGAAGCTTTCTTT
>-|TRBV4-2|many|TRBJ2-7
CASSQEGPSYEQYF
TGTGCCAGCAGCCAAGAAGGCCCCTCCTACGAGCAGTACTTC
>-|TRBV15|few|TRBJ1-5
CATSREDQPQHF
TGTGCCACCAGCAGGGAAGATCAGCCCCAGCATTTT
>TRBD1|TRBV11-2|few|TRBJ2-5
CASSLSYGTGVETQYF
TGTGCCAGCAGCTTGTCATACGGGACAGGGGTAGAGACCCAGTACTTC